This entry lists 27 T cell receptor beta chains sequenced from one sample in a study of blood T cell repertoires in COVID-19. Assay: immunoSEQ multiplex PCR; the TCRdb copy retains only in-frame clones and omits some. The table includes a few hundred thousand clones, about 89% detected once. What was sequenced was peripheral blood. The origin of the receptors is a woman between 55 and 75 years old with acute or convalescent COVID-19.

Turning to this clone: At one boundary the junction diverges from the germline segment, which might be a read error. The genes are TRBV2 and TRBJ1-2, with D possibly matching TRBD1 (6 bases). In germline, CDR1 is SNHLY, CDR2 FYNNEI. The CDR3 sequence is 11 residues long. This CDR3 reads CASSESTTGRF. The CDR3 DNA follows: TGTGCCAGCAGTGAAAGTACGACAGGACGCTTC.

The chain recombines TRBV18 with TRBJ2-1; D call uncertain. Trimming took 3 bases from V and 4 from J, leaving 7 bases between them. Germline values: CDR1 KGHSH, CDR2 LQKENI. This CDR3 region has 13 residues. In nucleotides, the CDR3 is TGTGCCAGCTCACCCCGGGTGTACAATGAGCAGTTCTTC. Translation gives CASSPRVYNEQFF. Based on the CDR3 plus reference TRBV18 and TRBJ2-1, the full variable domain is NAGVMQNPRHLVRRRGQEARLRCSPMKGHSHVYWYRQLPEEGLKFMVYLQKENIIDESGMPKERFSAEFPKEGPSILRIQQVVRGDSAAYFCASSPRVYNEQFFGPGTRLTVL.

The chain couples TRBV5-4 to TRBJ2-7; 7 bases agree with TRBD1. After removal of 3 bases from V and 2 bases from J, the junction contained 2 bases not matched to a gene. The CDR3 has 13 residues. Germline CDR1 and CDR2: SGHNT and YYREEE (reference sequence). The CDR3, as DNA: TGTGCCAGCAGCTCCACAGGGGCCTACGAGCAGTACTTC. Its translation is CASSSTGAYEQYF.

In this sample, this clone turned up once. Other nucleotide sequences in the sample specify the same CDR3. The chain joins TRBV3-1 (or the pseudogene TRBV3-2) to TRBJ1-1; 9 nucleotides align to TRBD1. Per the germline V gene, CDR1 is LGHDT and CDR2 is YNNKEL (reference sequence). CDR3 size: 15 residues. The V segment lost 1 base and the J segment 2 bases; nucleotides outside the gene matches: 2. The CDR3 DNA reads as TGTGCCAGCAGCCAAGCGGGACAGGGAAACACTGAAGCTTTCTTT. Translating it yields CASSQAGQGNTEAFF.

The chain employs TRBV5-4 and TRBJ2-4; TRBD1 is a possible D gene (5 bases). Germline V lookup: CDR1 SGHNT, CDR2 YYREEE (reference sequence). V was trimmed by 6 bases and J by 2 bases, leaving 18 bases between them. The CDR3 is made up of 16 amino acids. This CDR3 reads CASKDKGIGSKNIQYF. For the CDR3, the DNA is TGTGCCAGCAAAGATAAGGGGATTGGTTCCAAAAACATTCAGTACTTC.

The V and J genes are TRBV15 and TRBJ1-2; 7 positions match TRBD1. This CDR3 is built from 17 residues. Germline CDR1 reads LNHNV; CDR2 reads YYDKDF (reference sequence). The V segment lost 0 bases and the J segment 3 bases; nucleotides outside the gene matches: 10. CDR3 region: CATSRDLKRQGDYGYTF. The CDR3 nucleotides read TGTGCCACCAGCAGAGATCTGAAACGACAGGGAGACTATGGCTACACCTTC.

The rearrangement links TRBV7-9 to TRBJ1-4, with D unresolved. Deletions cut 1 base from V and 5 bases from J, with 17 bases between. Germline V gives CDR1 SEHNR, CDR2 FQNEAQ (reference sequence). CDR3 length equals 17 residues. CDR3 DNA sequence: TGTGCCAGCAGCTTAGTCTGGTTTAAAAAGGAGAATGAAAAACTGTTTTTT. Its protein is CASSLVWFKKENEKLFF.

The CDR3 loop reads CASTYGSGLYGYTF. DNA for the CDR3: TGTGCCAGCACCTACGGAAGCGGTCTCTATGGCTACACCTTC. The rearrangement links TRBV28 to TRBJ1-2; no clear D. Between the trimmed V and J ends, which lost 7 bases and 4 bases, there was a span of 16 bases. Germline V gene data show CDR1 as MDHEN and CDR2 as SYDVKM. This CDR3 comprises 14 residues.

The chain has TRBV19 and TRBJ2-7, with D possibly being TRBD2 (6 bases). There are 14 residues in the CDR3. Between the trimmed V and J ends, which lost 3 bases and 7 bases, there was a span of 16 bases. Germline V lookup: CDR1 LNHDA, CDR2 SQIVND (reference sequence). This CDR3 reads CASSISSDGGEQYF. CDR3 in DNA: TGTGCCAGTAGTATTTCTTCGGACGGGGGAGAGCAGTACTTC.

The V and J genes are TRBV7-3 and TRBJ2-1, with 9 bases aligning to TRBD2. From germline, CDR1 is SGHTA and CDR2 FQGTGA. The junction had 4 bases not matched to a gene; V was cut back by 5 bases and J by 2 bases. The CDR3 totals 15 residues. CDR3 protein: CASSKTSGTYNEQFF. The CDR3 nucleotides are TGTGCCAGCAGCAAGACTAGCGGTACCTACAATGAGCAGTTCTTC.

The chain is built from TRBV9 and TRBJ2-1; 7 positions agree with TRBD2. The CDR3 extends over 15 amino acids. Per germline, CDR1 SGDLS and CDR2 YYNGEE. The junction had 11 bases not matched to a gene; V was cut back by 2 bases and J by 9 bases. The CDR3 here is CASSVGGSAQSEQFF. In nucleotides, the CDR3 is TGTGCCAGCAGCGTCGGCGGGAGTGCGCAATCTGAGCAGTTCTTC.

The chain links TRBV7-2 to TRBJ1-1; D call uncertain. This CDR3 region has 12 residues. The V gene lost 1 base and the J gene lost 11 bases, with 11 bases spanning the gap. Per germline, CDR1 SGHTA and CDR2 FQGNSA. The CDR3 here is CASSLDMVEAFF. As DNA, the CDR3 is TGTGCCAGCAGCTTAGATATGGTCGAGGCTTTCTTT.

The V gene is TRBV4-3, the J gene TRBJ1-1; D is unclear. This CDR3 has 14 amino acids. From germline, CDR1 is LGHNA and CDR2 YSLEER. The germline V and J ends were trimmed by 1 base and 2 bases, with 8 bases remaining between them. In nucleotides, the CDR3 is TGCGCCAGCAGCCAAGCCGGGGTAAACACTGAAGCTTTCTTT. As protein: CASSQAGVNTEAFF.

The DNA for the CDR3 is TGCGCCAGCAGCCCGAAGGTAGCGGGAGCATATGATGAGCAGTTCTTC. It codes for CASSPKVAGAYDEQFF. This chain connects TRBV4-3 to TRBJ2-1; 9 bases map to TRBD2. Germline CDR1 LGHNA, CDR2 YSLEER. The CDR3 sequence is 16 residues long. Trimming at V came to 4 bases and at J to 8 bases, leaving 12 bases not matched to a gene.

The chain has TRBV6-2 or TRBV6-3 and TRBJ1-6; D is unclear. The V gene lost 5 bases and the J gene lost 10 bases, with 18 bases spanning the gap. Germline V CDR1 and CDR2: MNHEY, SVGEGT. The CDR3 extends over 15 amino acids. This CDR3 reads CASSGDPGSRSPLHF. CDR3 bases: TGTGCCAGCAGTGGGGATCCGGGAAGTAGATCACCCCTCCACTTT.

The chain uses TRBV7-2 and TRBJ2-7; D perhaps matches TRBD2 (6 bases). The germline V gene has CDR1 SGHTA and CDR2 FQGNSA. The CDR3 loop spans 15 amino acids. Trimming shortened V by 1 base and J by 2 bases, and 12 bases separated the two germline ends. The CDR3 DNA reads TGTGCCAGCAGCTTAGGGCTAGCGTTCCCCTACGAGCAGTACTTC. It translates to CASSLGLAFPYEQYF.

The chain uses TRBV3-1 (or the pseudogene TRBV3-2) and TRBJ1-2, with 7 bases lining up with TRBD1. Germline loops: CDR1 LGHDT, CDR2 YNNKEL (reference sequence). The CDR3 runs 13 residues. The J segment lost 6 bases and the V segment lost 7 bases, leaving 8 bases of the junction unmatched. DNA of the CDR3: TGTGCCAGCAAATGGAGGGGGCGGGATGGCTACACCTTC. This codes for CASKWRGRDGYTF.

V usage is TRBV7-9 and J usage is TRBJ1-4; D might be TRBD1 (6 bases). Trimming cost V 1 base and J 4 bases, with 10 bases left between them. The CDR3 sequence is 15 residues long. Germline V lookup: CDR1 SEHNR, CDR2 FQNEAQ (reference sequence). The CDR3 DNA is TGTGCCAGCAGCTTAGAGACAGGAGTTAATGAAAAACTGTTTTTT. Its protein product is CASSLETGVNEKLFF. The complete variable domain, with remaining parts taken from reference TRBV7-9 and TRBJ1-4, reads DTGVSQNPRHKITKRGQNVTFRCDPISEHNRLYWYRQTLGQGPEFLTYFQNEAQLEKSRLLSDRFSAERPKGSFSTLEIQRTEQGDSAMYLCASSLETGVNEKLFFGSGTQLSVL.

The rearrangement uses TRBV5-1 and TRBJ2-1, with 12 bases lining up with TRBD2. V gave up 5 bases and J gave up 7 bases; unmatched junction bases: 13. This CDR3 contains 17 residues. Germline V gene data show CDR1 as SGHRS and CDR2 as YFSETQ. This CDR3 reads CASSLQLAGGPLNEQFF. The CDR3, as DNA: TGCGCCAGCAGTCTACAACTAGCGGGAGGCCCCCTGAATGAGCAGTTCTTC.

This clone was seen a single time. J is TRBJ2-7 and V is TRBV9; 7 bases are shared with TRBD2. The junction had 5 bases not matched to a gene; V was cut back by 4 bases and J by 4 bases. This CDR3 has 13 residues. The germline CDR1 and CDR2 sequences are SGDLS and YYNGEE. This CDR3 reads CASSTGTTYEQYF. CDR3 DNA sequence: TGTGCCAGCAGCACCGGGACTACGTACGAGCAGTACTTC.

V is TRBV5-1 and J is TRBJ2-5; the match to TRBD1 covers 9 bases. Looked up from germline, CDR1 is SGHRS and CDR2 is YFSETQ. This CDR3 spans 15 amino acids. Trimming took 4 bases from V and 5 from J; bases not matched to a gene: 9. The CDR3 region is CASSVGTGNGETQYF. CDR3 coding DNA: TGCGCCAGCAGCGTAGGGACAGGGAACGGGGAGACCCAGTACTTC.

CDR3 DNA: TGTGCCAGCAAGTTGACAGTAAACACTGAAGCTTTCTTT. Its translation is CASKLTVNTEAFF. This sequence joins TRBV7-2 and TRBJ1-1, with TRBD1 as a possible D gene (5 bases). V lost 7 bases and J 2 bases, leaving 11 bases between the germline ends. The CDR3 has 13 amino acids. Germline CDR1 SGHTA, CDR2 FQGNSA. Based on the CDR3 plus reference TRBV7-2 and TRBJ1-1, the full variable domain is GAGVSQSPSNKVTEKGKDVELRCDPISGHTALYWYRQSLGQGLEFLIYFQGNSAPDKSGLPSDRFSAERTGGSVSTLTIQRTQQEDSAVYLCASKLTVNTEAFFGQGTRLTVV.

V usage is TRBV7-9 and J usage is TRBJ2-1, with TRBD1 matching 7 bases. Trimming cost V 5 bases and J 4 bases; bases outside gene matches: 5. The CDR3 covers 14 residues. Germline values: CDR1 SEHNR, CDR2 FQNEAQ (reference sequence). The CDR3 DNA sequence: TGTGCCAGCAGCGCAGAGGGGGCGTACAATGAGCAGTTCTTC. Protein product: CASSAEGAYNEQFF.

The chain couples TRBV6-2 or TRBV6-3 to TRBJ2-7, with 7 bases that match TRBD2. The CDR3 has 13 amino acids. V trimming: 2 bases; J trimming: 3 bases; junction bases outside the gene matches: 1. Germline V lookup: CDR1 MNHEY, CDR2 SVGEGT. The CDR3 DNA reads as TGTGCCAGCAGTTACGGCGGGAGCTACGAGCAGTACTTC. Amino acid sequence: CASSYGGSYEQYF.

The genes are TRBV7-9 and TRBJ1-2; no reliable D call. With 0 bases removed from V and 5 bases from J, the gap between germline ends came to 13 bases. CDR3 length equals 15 residues. Germline-derived CDR1 and CDR2 are SEHNR and FQNEAQ (reference sequence). The CDR3 nucleotides are TGTGCCAGCAGCTTAGCCGAACAGTCGTCATATGGCTACACCTTC. This sequence encodes CASSLAEQSSYGYTF.

The chain has TRBV15 and TRBJ1-1; TRBD1 is a possible D gene (6 bases). Between the trimmed V and J ends, which lost 3 bases and 10 bases, there was a span of 27 bases. The CDR3 is made up of 17 amino acids. Germline CDR1 is LNHNV and CDR2 is YYDKDF (reference sequence). Here the CDR3 reads CATSSESLTGSKEGAFF. Here the CDR3 DNA reads TGTGCCACCAGCAGTGAATCCTTGACAGGATCAAAAGAGGGAGCTTTCTTT.

The chain carries TRBV28 and TRBJ1-6; maybe TRBD1 (6 bases). V dropped 2 bases and J dropped 2 bases, with 7 bases sitting between them. Per germline, CDR1 MDHEN and CDR2 SYDVKM. The CDR3 extends over 15 amino acids. This CDR3 reads CASSLGQTYNSPLHF. CDR3 coding DNA: TGTGCCAGCAGTTTAGGACAGACCTATAATTCACCCCTCCACTTT.